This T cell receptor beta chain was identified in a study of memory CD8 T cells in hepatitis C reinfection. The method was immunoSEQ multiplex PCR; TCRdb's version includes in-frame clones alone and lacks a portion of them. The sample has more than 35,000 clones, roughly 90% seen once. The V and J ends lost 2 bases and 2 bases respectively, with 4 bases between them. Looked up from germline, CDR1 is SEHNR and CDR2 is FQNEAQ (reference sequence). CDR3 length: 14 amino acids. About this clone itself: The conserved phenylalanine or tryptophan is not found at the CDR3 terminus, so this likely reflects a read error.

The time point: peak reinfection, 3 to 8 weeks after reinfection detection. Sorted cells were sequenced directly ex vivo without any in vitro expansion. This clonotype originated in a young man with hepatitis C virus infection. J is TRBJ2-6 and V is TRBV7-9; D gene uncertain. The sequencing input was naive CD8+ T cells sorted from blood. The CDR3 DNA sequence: TGTGCCAGCAGCTTACTCCCTGGGGCCAACGTCCTGACTCTC. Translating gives CASSLLPGANVLTL.